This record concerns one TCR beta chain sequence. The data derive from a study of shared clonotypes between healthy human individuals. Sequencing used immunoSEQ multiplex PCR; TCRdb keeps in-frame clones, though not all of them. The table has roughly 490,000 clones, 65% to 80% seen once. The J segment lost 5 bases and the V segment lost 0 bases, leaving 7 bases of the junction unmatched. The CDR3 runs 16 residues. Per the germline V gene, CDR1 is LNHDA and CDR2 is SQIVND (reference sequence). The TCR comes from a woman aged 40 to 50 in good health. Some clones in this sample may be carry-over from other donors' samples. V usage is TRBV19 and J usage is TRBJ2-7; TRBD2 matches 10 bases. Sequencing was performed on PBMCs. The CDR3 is CASSIDPTSGSNEQYF. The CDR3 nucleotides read TGTGCCAGTAGTATAGACCCGACTAGCGGGTCCAACGAGCAGTACTTC.